This paragraph reports one T cell receptor (beta chain). The target antigen is unknown. This sample was taken from a study of beta chain features in type 1 diabetes. Isolated RNA was reverse transcribed in full, so expressed TCRB transcripts were sequenced. The data were produced by immunoSEQ multiplex PCR, yet TCRdb's version contains in-frame clones alone and is incomplete. The data hold 300,000 to 400,000 clones, with 8% to 10% observed a single time. Study-wide results and caveats: Shortening that was moderate but significant affected the TCRB CDR3s of Type 1 diabetes patients in all four CD4+ subsets. For cells with high TCR expression, cDNA sequencing could yield over-representation. At VDJ recombination sites, type 1 diabetes patients had fewer insertions and more deleted nucleotides.

Germline loops: CDR1 SGHAT, CDR2 FQNNGV. The junction had 7 bases not matched to a gene; V was cut back by 6 bases and J by 7 bases. This CDR3 region has 14 residues. The clonotype originates from a man between 25 and 39 years old with type 1 diabetes. Sequencing was carried out using central memory CD4+ T cells from blood. The rearrangement uses TRBV11-2 and TRBJ1-4, with TRBD1 matching 8 bases. The CDR3 is CASRRGQGGEKLFF. CDR3 bases: TGTGCCAGCAGAAGAGGACAGGGTGGTGAAAAACTGTTTTTT.